This TCR beta chain is from a study of cytomegalovirus exposure and HLA in healthy donors. Study outcomes and limitations: Most of the CMV-associated TCR beta chains (in a later analysis) appeared to be HLA-restricted. The study designated roughly 160 TCR beta chains cytomegalovirus-associated.

Primers included in the PCR were 60 Vbeta and 13 Jbeta primers. As originally analysed: In a later analysis, some 80 million unique TCR beta chains included roughly 11 million shared by two or more donors. Clones were sequenced by immunoSEQ multiplex PCR, and TCRdb holds only the in-frame ones, with some missing. V and J calls and clone size are those listed in that table; D and trimming were worked out from the DNA. The sample lists 180,000 or so clones, 70% to 90% occurring once. The CDR3 is 20 amino acids. The V end lost 4 bases, the J end lost 1 base, and 27 bases lay between the germline ends. The germline V gene has CDR1 SGHKS and CDR2 YYEKEE (reference sequence). As to this clone: The antigen remains unidentified.

The rearrangement links TRBV5-5 to TRBJ1-5; D possibly corresponds to TRBD1 (6 bases). The specimen was PBMCs. This receptor was identified in a man younger than 35 in good health and CMV-seropositive. The CDR3 sequence: CASSPDVRGNNGVSNQPQHF. The CDR3 DNA is TGTGCCAGCAGCCCGGACGTCAGGGGTAATAATGGGGTAAGCAATCAGCCCCAGCATTTT.